A single T cell receptor (beta chain) is shown here with its context. TCRdb's table, derived via immunoSEQ multiplex PCR, lists solely in-frame clones and lacks some. The top ten clones hold roughly 0.86% of a sample with 9,000 to 13,000 clones, roughly 77% of them seen once. The data originate from a study of follicular helper T cells after annual influenza vaccination. Study in general: Days 0, 7 and 28 post-vaccination were the blood draw times.

Time point given: 2014-2015 season, pre-vaccination. Excluded were substance abuse, HIV/AIDS, active cancer, immunomodulatory drugs and active illness. Each time point used 40 to 100 mL of blood. This CDR3 region has 12 residues. The germline V gene encodes CDR1 LNHDA and CDR2 SQIVND (reference sequence). V was shortened by 6 bases and J by 3 bases, with 8 bases between the two germline ends. This material consisted of CXCR5- memory CD4+ T cells sorted from blood, taken on the day of influenza vaccination. The source is an adult who received the influenza vaccine. The chain employs TRBV19 and TRBJ1-2; no definite D call. CDR3 DNA: TGTGCCAGTAGGGAGCGGGACTATGGCTACACCTTC. Its translation: CASRERDYGYTF.